The 26 T cell receptor beta chains in this list originate from one sample, sequenced in a study of shared clonotypes between healthy human individuals. TCRdb's copy holds only in-frame clones and misses some; the assay was immunoSEQ multiplex PCR. The sample includes roughly 400,000 clones, roughly 96% of them seen just once. Sequenced material: memory CD8+ T cells sorted from blood. Stated subset: CD45RO+ cells pooled with CCR7-negative TemRA cells. Receptor source: a man aged 25-45 years in good health.

To note about this clone: Other DNA sequences within the sample encode an identical CDR3. The chain recombines TRBV7-9 with TRBJ2-7; 14 nucleotides agree with TRBD2. Germline V gene data show CDR1 as SEHNR and CDR2 as FQNEAQ (reference sequence). Trimming removed 3 bases from V and 1 base from J; junction bases left unmatched: 5. The length of the CDR3 is 17 residues. The CDR3 DNA reads TGTGCCAGCAGCTTGGGACTAGCGGGAGAAGGGTCCTACGAGCAGTACTTC. Translated, it gives CASSLGLAGEGSYEQYF. The full variable domain, its missing parts supplied by reference TRBV7-9 and TRBJ2-7, is DTGVSQNPRHKITKRGQNVTFRCDPISEHNRLYWYRQTLGQGPEFLTYFQNEAQLEKSRLLSDRFSAERPKGSFSTLEIQRTEQGDSAMYLCASSLGLAGEGSYEQYFGPGTRLTVT.

V is TRBV6-6 and J is TRBJ2-4; either TRBD1 or TRBD2 may supply D (5 bases each). Germline values: CDR1 MNHNY, CDR2 SVGAGI (reference sequence). CDR3 size: 16 residues. V lost 5 bases to trimming and J lost 5 bases, with 19 bases between them. Here the CDR3 reads CASSQLTREWENIQYF. CDR3 bases: TGTGCCAGCAGTCAACTGACCAGGGAGTGGGAAAACATTCAGTACTTC.

This chain joins TRBV27 and TRBJ2-7, with TRBD1 identical over 9 bases. Germline CDR1 reads MNHEY; CDR2 reads SMNVEV (reference sequence). With V trimmed by 0 bases and J by 3 bases, 9 bases remained unmatched. This CDR3 has 17 amino acids. DNA of the CDR3: TGTGCCAGCAGTTTATCGATCCCCAGACAGGGGGGCTACGAGCAGTACTTC. Residues: CASSLSIPRQGGYEQYF.

This chain uses TRBV7-8 with TRBJ1-4; perhaps TRBD1 as D (5 bases). The CDR3 sequence is 14 residues long. Trimming left V 3 bases short and J 2 bases short, with 7 bases between. CDR1 is SGHVS, CDR2 FQNEAQ, per germline. CDR3 in DNA: TGTGCCAGCAGCTTGGGACGGACTAATGAAAAACTGTTTTTT. Translating it yields CASSLGRTNEKLFF.

The rearrangement uses TRBV11-2 and TRBJ2-3, with D tentatively TRBD2 (6 bases). The CDR3 length is 16 residues. The germline V and J ends were trimmed by 5 bases and 1 base, with 16 bases remaining between them. Germline CDR1 reads SGHAT; CDR2 reads FQNNGV. The CDR3 DNA is TGTGCCAGCAGCCCTCAGCGGGCGGCCCGCACAGATACGCAGTATTTT. This sequence encodes CASSPQRAARTDTQYF.

The CDR3: CAISESPGQPQHF. CDR3 sequence (DNA): TGTGCCATCAGTGAGTCGCCGGGTCAGCCCCAGCATTTT. The rearrangement uses TRBV10-3 and TRBJ1-5; the D is unclear. V was shortened by 0 bases and J by 6 bases, with 6 bases between the two germline ends. This CDR3 region has 13 residues. From germline, CDR1 is ENHRY and CDR2 SYGVKD.

To note about this clone: The sample carries other DNA sequences with the same CDR3. The rearrangement uses TRBV7-9 and TRBJ2-6; D gene uncertain. Per germline, CDR1 SEHNR and CDR2 FQNEAQ (reference sequence). The V and J ends lost 5 bases and 2 bases respectively, with 4 bases between them. The CDR3 consists of 13 residues. CDR3 amino acids: CASSLAGANVLTF. CDR3 DNA: TGTGCCAGCAGCCTCGCTGGGGCCAACGTCCTGACTTTC.

The V gene is TRBV19, the J gene TRBJ2-2; D is possibly TRBD1 (6 bases). The CDR3 is 14 amino acids. The ends were cut back, 7 bases at V and 6 bases at J, with 15 bases in the middle. Germline V gives CDR1 LNHDA, CDR2 SQIVND (reference sequence). This CDR3 reads CASTPRAGAGELFF. The DNA for the CDR3 is TGTGCCAGTACCCCACGCGCAGGGGCCGGGGAGCTGTTTTTT.

The CDR3 protein is CASSYSNRHLYGYTF. CDR3 nucleotide sequence: TGTGCCAGCAGTTACTCGAACAGGCACCTCTATGGCTACACCTTC. This sequence joins TRBV6-5 and TRBJ1-2, with D perhaps matching TRBD1 (5 bases). V was pared by 0 bases and J by 4 bases, with 12 bases between. CDR3 length: 15 residues. Germline V gives CDR1 MNHEY, CDR2 SVGAGI.

CDR3 sequence reads: CSARGLAEQFF. CDR3 bases: TGCAGTGCTAGAGGACTAGCTGAGCAGTTCTTC. The genes are TRBV20-1 and TRBJ2-1, with TRBD2 matching 7 bases. The CDR3 totals 11 residues. Germline CDR1 is DFQATT and CDR2 is SNEGSKA (reference sequence). With V trimmed by 1 base and J by 9 bases, 0 bases remained unmatched.

This clone was seen a handful of times. The chain is built from TRBV28 and TRBJ2-7, with a tentative D call TRBD2 (6 bases). V lost 7 bases and J lost 2, with 12 bases in between. Germline V lookup: CDR1 MDHEN, CDR2 SYDVKM. The CDR3 loop spans 13 amino acids. The DNA of the CDR3 is TGTGCCAGCACCAAAGCGGGTACCTACGAGCAGTACTTC. It specifies CASTKAGTYEQYF.

This clone was recorded once. The rearrangement uses TRBV27 and TRBJ2-7, with 7 nucleotides matching TRBD1. The V gene's germline CDR1 is MNHEY and CDR2 SMNVEV (reference sequence). Trimming took 6 bases from V and 2 from J; bases not matched to a gene: 13. This CDR3 contains 16 residues. The DNA of the CDR3 is TGTGCCAGCAGCCACCTAACAGGGGCCCTAGCCTACGAGCAGTACTTC. Encoded protein: CASSHLTGALAYEQYF.

V gene TRBV11-1 combines with J gene TRBJ2-7; 9 bases agree with TRBD2. Germline V gene lookup returns CDR1 SGHAT and CDR2 FQDESV (reference sequence). CDR3 length: 12 residues. V shed 4 bases and J 8 bases; nucleotides not matched to a gene: 3. CDR3 DNA sequence: TGTGCCAGCAGCTATAGCGGGAGTCAGCAGTACTTC. Amino acid sequence: CASSYSGSQQYF. Using reference TRBV11-1 and TRBJ2-7 for the parts outside the CDR3, the full variable domain is EAEVAQSPRYKITEKSQAVAFWCDPISGHATLYWYRQILGQGPELLVQFQDESVVDDSQLPKDRFSAERLKGVDSTLKIQPAELGDSAMYLCASSYSGSQQYFGPGTRLTVT.

V gene TRBV4-1 combines with J gene TRBJ2-7; 12 nucleotides agree with TRBD2. Germline CDR1 reads MGHRA; CDR2 reads YSYEKL. J lost 3 bases, V lost 3 bases, and 12 bases had no gene match. CDR3 length: 18 residues. The CDR3 DNA sequence: TGCGCCAGCAGCCATGAATACCCTCTACTAGCGGGGGGCTACGAGCAGTACTTC. It is translated as CASSHEYPLLAGGYEQYF.

The rearrangement uses TRBV4-1 and TRBJ1-1, with D uncertain. This CDR3 spans 11 amino acids. Trimming pared 2 bases from V and 4 bases from J, leaving 2 bases between. Per germline, CDR1 MGHRA and CDR2 YSYEKL. The CDR3 region has the DNA TGCGCCAGCAGCCAACGCACTGAAGCTTTCTTT. This sequence encodes CASSQRTEAFF.

The chain couples TRBV7-9 to TRBJ1-5; D gene ambiguous. This CDR3 contains 17 residues. The V end was cut by 1 base, the J end by 0 bases, with 13 bases between. Germline V gene lookup returns CDR1 SEHNR and CDR2 FQNEAQ (reference sequence). The CDR3 sequence is CASSLGLWHSSNQPQHF. The CDR3 nucleotides are TGTGCCAGCAGCTTAGGGTTATGGCATAGTAGCAATCAGCCCCAGCATTTT.

The chain employs TRBV4-1 and TRBJ2-3; the D gene is possibly TRBD1 (6 bases). Trimming cost V 1 base and J 4 bases, with 12 bases left between them. CDR3 size: 15 residues. Looked up from germline, CDR1 is MGHRA and CDR2 is YSYEKL. The CDR3 spells CASSQGDRTADTQYF. CDR3 bases: TGCGCCAGCAGCCAAGGAGACAGGACCGCAGATACGCAGTATTTT.

The rearrangement links TRBV7-9 to TRBJ2-5; D gene unclear. The CDR3 length is 12 residues. The ends were cut back, 5 bases at V and 3 bases at J, with 7 bases in the middle. CDR1 and CDR2 (germline): SEHNR, FQNEAQ (reference sequence). The CDR3 DNA reads as TGTGCCAGCAGCCTCCTCGAAGAGACCCAGTACTTC. Protein sequence: CASSLLEETQYF.

The chain uses TRBV7-2 and TRBJ2-3; D gene uncertain. Trimming shortened V by 4 bases and J by 2 bases, and 16 bases separated the two germline ends. Per the germline V gene, CDR1 is SGHTA and CDR2 is FQGNSA. This CDR3 is 16 amino acids long. The CDR3 here is CASSSITTASTDTQYF. In DNA form, the CDR3 reads TGTGCCAGCAGCTCCATAACTACCGCCTCCACAGATACGCAGTATTTT.

V gene TRBV27 combines with J gene TRBJ2-5, with TRBD2 matching over 12 bases. The CDR3 has 14 amino acids. With 5 bases clipped from V and 4 bases from J, the junction kept 2 bases outside the gene matches. Germline V gene lookup returns CDR1 MNHEY and CDR2 SMNVEV (reference sequence). CDR3 protein: CASSATSGRETQYF. DNA of the CDR3: TGTGCCAGCAGTGCGACTAGCGGGAGAGAGACCCAGTACTTC.

This rearrangement joins TRBV6-8 to TRBJ1-2; 7 positions agree with TRBD1. Germline assignment: CDR1 MNHGY and CDR2 SAAAGT. V trimming: 6 bases; J trimming: 8 bases; junction bases outside the gene matches: 9. This CDR3 has 13 residues. CDR3: CASSSNRGLGYTF. The CDR3 DNA is TGTGCCAGCAGCTCTAACAGGGGACTAGGCTACACCTTC.

The gene calls are TRBV29-1 and TRBJ1-2; TRBD1 matches at 12 bases. Germline trimming cut 6 bases from V and 5 bases from J; bases unmatched to any gene: 10. CDR3 length: 15 residues. In germline, CDR1 is SQVTM, CDR2 ANQGSEA. CDR3 protein: CSVDLGTGGRYGYTF. CDR3 sequence (DNA): TGCAGCGTCGACCTAGGGACAGGGGGCAGGTATGGCTACACCTTC.

The genes are TRBV28 and TRBJ2-7; 9 bases agree with TRBD1. CDR1 is MDHEN and CDR2 is SYDVKM in the germline V gene. V trimming: 5 bases; J trimming: 5 bases; junction bases outside the gene matches: 10. This CDR3 has 15 residues. In nucleotides, the CDR3 is TGTGCCAGCAGTACTCCCGGGACAGGGTTCCACGAGCAGTACTTC. Protein: CASSTPGTGFHEQYF.

This chain joins TRBV7-9 and TRBJ2-6; D not certain. The CDR3 covers 15 residues. The germline CDR1 and CDR2 sequences are SEHNR and FQNEAQ (reference sequence). V shed 0 bases and J shed 2 bases, with 5 bases lying between them. The CDR3 sequence: CASSLALAGANVLTF. The CDR3 bases are TGTGCCAGCAGCTTAGCGTTAGCTGGGGCCAACGTCCTGACTTTC.

This clone came up once. V is TRBV5-1 and J is TRBJ2-1; D possibly corresponds to TRBD2 (6 bases). From germline, CDR1 is SGHRS and CDR2 YFSETQ. Trimming pared 5 bases from V and 4 bases from J, leaving 28 bases between. The CDR3 contains 19 residues. The CDR3 sequence: CASSPRAPTSSGMYNEQFF. The CDR3 DNA follows: TGCGCCAGCAGTCCTAGGGCCCCAACTAGCTCCGGGATGTACAATGAGCAGTTCTTC. The full variable domain, in which reference TRBV5-1 and TRBJ2-1 provide the parts outside the CDR3, is KAGVTQTPRYLIKTRGQQVTLSCSPISGHRSVSWYQQTPGQGLQFLFEYFSETQRNKGNFPGRFSGRQFSNSRSEMNVSTLELGDSALYLCASSPRAPTSSGMYNEQFFGPGTRLTVL.

This clone has just one count. The chain recombines TRBV5-1 with TRBJ1-1; D may be TRBD1 (6 bases). Trimming removed 5 bases from V and 5 bases from J, with 7 bases in between. The CDR3 runs to 11 residues. Germline-derived CDR1 and CDR2 are SGHRS and YFSETQ. CDR3 protein: CASRQGTEAFF. The CDR3, as DNA: TGCGCCAGCAGACAGGGAACTGAAGCTTTCTTT.